Here is one TCR beta chain with its context. Its specificity is unknown. V dropped 5 bases and J dropped 7 bases, with 16 bases sitting between them. Germline lookup yields CDR1 SGDLS and CDR2 YYNGEE. The CDR3 is 14 amino acids. The sample originates from a study of PD-L1 blockade in urothelial cancer. Whole-study context: Blood analysis took place 3 weeks (second dose) and 6 weeks after treatment start.

Patients yielded 1 to 8 samples each, pretreatment and on-treatment. Synthetic analogs of TCR templates were spiked into every PCR. Clones were read by immunoSEQ multiplex PCR, and TCRdb kept only the in-frame ones, dropping some. The table has 45,000 to 60,000 clones, around 82% seen once. General study results and limits: Those with durable benefit had larger increases in tumor-associated blood clones at 3 weeks.

This TCR was recovered from a man aged 35 to 55 with urothelial cancer. This chain joins TRBV9 and TRBJ2-1, with D tentatively TRBD2 (6 bases). This specimen was PBMCs, taken around atezolizumab (anti-PD-L1) treatment. The CDR3 region has the DNA TGTGCCAGCAGTCGGGGGAAAGACCCTAATGAGCAGTTCTTC. Amino acids: CASSRGKDPNEQFF.